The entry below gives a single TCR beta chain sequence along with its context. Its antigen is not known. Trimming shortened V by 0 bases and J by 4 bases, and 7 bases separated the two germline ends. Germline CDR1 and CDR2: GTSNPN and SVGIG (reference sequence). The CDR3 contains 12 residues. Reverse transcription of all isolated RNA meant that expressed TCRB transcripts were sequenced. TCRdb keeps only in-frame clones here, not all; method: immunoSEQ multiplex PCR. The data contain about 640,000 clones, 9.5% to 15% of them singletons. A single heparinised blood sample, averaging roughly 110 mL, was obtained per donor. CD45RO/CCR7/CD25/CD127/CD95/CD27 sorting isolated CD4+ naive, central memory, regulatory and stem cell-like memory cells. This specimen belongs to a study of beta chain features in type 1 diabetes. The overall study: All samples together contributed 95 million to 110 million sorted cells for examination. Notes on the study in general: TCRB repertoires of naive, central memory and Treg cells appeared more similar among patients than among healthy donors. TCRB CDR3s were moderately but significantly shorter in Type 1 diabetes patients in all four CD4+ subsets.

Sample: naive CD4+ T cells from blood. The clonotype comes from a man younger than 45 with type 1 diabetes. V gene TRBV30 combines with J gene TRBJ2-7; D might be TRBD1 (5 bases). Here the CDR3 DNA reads TGTGCCTGGAGTGTGACAGTATACGAGCAGTACTTC. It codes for CAWSVTVYEQYF. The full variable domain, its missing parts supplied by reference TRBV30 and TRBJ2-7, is SQTIHQWPATLVQPVGSPLSLECTVEGTSNPNLYWYRQAAGRGLQLLFYSVGIGQISSEVPQNLSASRPQDRQFILSSKKLLLSDSGFYLCAWSVTVYEQYFGPGTRLTVT.